This paragraph covers one T cell receptor (beta chain) sequence. This record comes from a study of CD8 T cells in Susac syndrome. Germline loops: CDR1 SEHNR, CDR2 FQNEAQ (reference sequence). CDR3 length equals 13 residues. Trimming pared 1 base from V and 3 bases from J, leaving 7 bases between. Random hexamers primed reverse transcription of about 0.5 to 1 ug RNA. Amplification of TCR beta CDR3 was carried out by immunoSEQ multiplex PCR, which covered 54 Vbeta and 13 Jbeta segments. One entry per CDR3 protein results from TCRdb running MiXCR on the immunoSEQ multiplex PCR reads. This sample has about 66,000 distinct CDR3 sequences, with around 95% found just once.

Sequences were obtained from CD8+ T cells from PBMCs. The TCR comes from a human donor with multiple sclerosis. J is TRBJ2-7 and V is TRBV7-9; unclear D gene. The CDR3 nucleotides read TGTGCCAGCAGCTTAGGGGAAAACTACGAGCAGTACTTC. Its protein product is CASSLGENYEQYF. Filled out from reference TRBV7-9 and TRBJ2-7, the complete variable domain reads DTGVSQNPRHKITKRGQNVTFRCDPISEHNRLYWYRQTLGQGPEFLTYFQNEAQLEKSRLLSDRFSAERPKGSFSTLEIQRTEQGDSAMYLCASSLGENYEQYFGPGTRLTVT.